What follows are 13 T cell receptor beta chains derived from one specimen sequenced in a study of T cells after yellow fever vaccination. Using its own MiXCR run on the 5' RACE reads, TCRdb lists one record per CDR3 protein. In the table there are 340,000 or so distinct CDR3 sequences, about 12% of which are singletons. Sequences were derived from CD4+ T cells sorted from PBMCs, sampled 15 days after the yellow fever booster vaccination. These receptors were obtained from a man aged 18 to 30 who received the YFV17D yellow fever vaccine.

This clonotype was seen a handful of times. The genes are TRBV29-1 and TRBJ1-2; D is uncertain. The CDR3 runs to 13 residues. The germline V gene has CDR1 SQVTM and CDR2 ANQGSEA. The germline V and J ends were trimmed by 5 bases and 0 bases, with 10 bases remaining between them. CDR3 in amino acids: CSVYQVTNYGYTF. The CDR3 DNA reads TGCAGCGTTTACCAGGTGACTAACTATGGCTACACCTTC. Together with reference TRBV29-1 and TRBJ1-2, the CDR3 gives the full variable domain: SAVISQKPSRDICQRGTSLTIQCQVDSQVTMMFWYRQQPGQSLTLIATANQGSEATYESGFVIDKFPISRPNLTFSTLTVSNMSPEDSSIYLCSVYQVTNYGYTFGSGTRLTVV.

This sequence joins TRBV9 and TRBJ2-3, with 10 bases matching TRBD2. Germline V CDR1 and CDR2: SGDLS, YYNGEE. V was pared by 2 bases and J by 2 bases, with 5 bases of the junction left unmatched. This CDR3 spans 16 amino acids. CDR3 sequence: CASSVTSGFPTDTQYF. DNA for the CDR3: TGTGCCAGCAGCGTGACTAGCGGGTTTCCCACAGATACGCAGTATTTT.

V usage is TRBV5-1 and J usage is TRBJ2-3; D unresolved. Looked up from germline, CDR1 is SGHRS and CDR2 is YFSETQ. This CDR3 has 14 amino acids. The V gene lost 4 bases and the J gene lost 4 bases, with 13 bases spanning the gap. The DNA of the CDR3 is TGCGCCAGCAGCGGGTTGGTAACCCCAGATACGCAGTATTTT. Protein sequence: CASSGLVTPDTQYF.

The sample holds a few counts of this clonotype. The genes are TRBV5-5 and TRBJ1-6; TRBD1 matches at 8 bases. Germline assignment: CDR1 SGHKS and CDR2 YYEKEE (reference sequence). CDR3 size: 15 residues. The V and J ends lost 4 bases and 4 bases, in that order; junction bases with no gene match: 4. CDR3 loop: CASSRTGIYNSPLHF. CDR3 nucleotides: TGTGCCAGCAGCCGGACAGGGATTTATAATTCACCCCTCCACTTT.

This clonotype appeared a few times. This sequence joins TRBV7-2 and TRBJ2-7; either TRBD1 or TRBD2 may supply D (7 bases each). Germline CDR1 reads SGHTA; CDR2 reads FQGNSA. This CDR3 has 14 residues. Trimming left V 0 bases short and J 6 bases short, with 12 bases between. The CDR3 protein is CASSLAFRGGEQYF. In nucleotides, the CDR3 is TGTGCCAGCAGCTTAGCGTTCAGGGGGGGCGAGCAGTACTTC.

This clonotype was observed a single time. The gene calls are TRBV12-3 or TRBV12-4 and TRBJ1-4; D is unresolved. This CDR3 contains 13 residues. V lost 9 bases to trimming and J lost 10 bases, with 18 bases between them. The CDR3 here is CASLPLEGGKLFF. CDR3 bases: TGTGCCAGTCTGCCCCTAGAGGGTGGAAAACTGTTTTTT.

This clonotype was counted only a few times. The rearrangement joins TRBV6-1 to TRBJ1-1; TRBD1 might be the D (6 bases). The CDR3 has 15 amino acids. V lost 3 bases and J lost 2, with 13 bases in between. CDR1 and CDR2 (germline): MNHNS, SASEGT. CDR3 protein: CASSDHRDTNTEAFF. CDR3 nucleotides: TGTGCCAGCAGTGATCACCGGGACACCAACACTGAAGCTTTCTTT.

This clonotype was seen a handful of times. The chain couples TRBV4-1 to TRBJ2-3, with D unresolved. Trimming took 3 bases from V and 5 from J, leaving 21 bases between them. The CDR3 runs to 17 residues. CDR1 and CDR2 from the germline V gene are MGHRA and YSYEKL. CDR3 in amino acids: CASSQSKVKSIGDTQYF. DNA of the CDR3: TGCGCCAGCAGCCAGAGTAAAGTGAAGTCAATCGGAGATACGCAGTATTTT.

The CDR3 DNA is TGCAGTGCTCAAGACAGGCTTCTTGGGGATACGCAGTATTTT. Amino acid sequence: CSAQDRLLGDTQYF. This chain connects TRBV20-1 to TRBJ2-3; D is possibly TRBD1 (6 bases). Trimming cost V 5 bases and J 6 bases, with 18 bases left between them. There are 14 residues in the CDR3. Germline lookup yields CDR1 DFQATT and CDR2 SNEGSKA (reference sequence).

Only a few counts were recorded for this clonotype. The V call is TRBV28, the J call TRBJ1-1; D uncertain. Deletions cut 5 bases from V and 2 bases from J, with 9 bases between. Germline loops: CDR1 MDHEN, CDR2 SYDVKM. The length of the CDR3 is 13 residues. In DNA, the CDR3 is TGTGCCAGCAGTACCACTATTAACACTGAAGCTTTCTTT. Protein product: CASSTTINTEAFF.

There are many counts of this clonotype. This sequence joins TRBV5-1 and TRBJ2-7; no definite D call. Trimming cost V 4 bases and J 11 bases, with 22 bases left between them. The length of the CDR3 is 14 residues. Germline lookup yields CDR1 SGHRS and CDR2 YFSETQ. The CDR3 sequence is CASSPQTGPQEKYF. The CDR3 DNA reads as TGCGCCAGCAGCCCTCAGACCGGGCCCCAGGAGAAGTACTTC.

The chain recombines TRBV20-1 with TRBJ2-3, with TRBD1 matching over 7 bases. Trimming at V came to 6 bases and at J to 5 bases, leaving 8 bases not matched to a gene. The germline V gene has CDR1 DFQATT and CDR2 SNEGSKA (reference sequence). There are 13 residues in the CDR3. CDR3 protein: CSALLQGVDTQYF. The CDR3 DNA reads as TGCAGTGCCCTACTCCAGGGGGTAGATACGCAGTATTTT.

This chain connects TRBV13 to TRBJ1-1; 8 bases line up with TRBD1. After removal of 3 bases from V and 8 bases from J, the junction contained 8 bases not matched to a gene. Per the germline V gene, CDR1 is PRHDT and CDR2 is FYEKMQ (reference sequence). The CDR3 is made up of 14 amino acids. The CDR3 loop reads CASSLGQDYVEAFF. CDR3 DNA sequence: TGTGCCAGCAGCTTGGGACAGGACTATGTGGAAGCTTTCTTT. The complete variable domain, with remaining parts taken from reference TRBV13 and TRBJ1-1, reads AAGVIQSPRHLIKEKRETATLKCYPIPRHDTVYWYQQGPGQDPQFLISFYEKMQSDKGSIPDRFSAQQFSDYHSELNMSSLELGDSALYFCASSLGQDYVEAFFGQGTRLTVV.